The rows below give T cell receptor beta chains drawn from one sample of a study of blood T cell repertoires in COVID-19. TCRdb's table, derived via immunoSEQ multiplex PCR, lists solely in-frame clones and lacks some. The table records more than 100,000 clones, around 89% of them present only once. Sequencing was performed on peripheral blood. These receptors were collected from a man aged 50 to 60 with active or convalescent COVID-19. The CDR3 runs from the conserved cysteine through the conserved F or W. Each record gives: J gene, V gene, clone size, CDR3 protein. For some rows the clone size is stated as once, few or many, or as a class when expanded; others skip it.

TRBJ2-5 | TRBV6-2/TRBV6-3 | . | CASSLLRGETQYF
TRBJ2-3 | TRBV7-2 | . | CASSQPTGSTDTQYF
TRBJ2-3 | TRBV6-5 | . | CARTQDTQYF
TRBJ2-6 | TRBV5-1 | . | CASTTGTEANVLTF
TRBJ2-7 | TRBV6-5 | . | CASSRGGSKSYEQYF
TRBJ1-3 | TRBV5-1 | . | CASSLEGLVFGDTIYF
TRBJ1-3 | TRBV2 | . | CASSVYRGSGNTIYF
TRBJ1-1 | TRBV21-1 | once | CASEMDRATEAFF
TRBJ2-2 | TRBV7-8 | once | CASSLAQNTGELFF
TRBJ1-2 | TRBV2 | . | CASSGQGNYGYTF
TRBJ2-7 | TRBV20-1 | . | CSADRDYEQYF
TRBJ1-5 | TRBV28 | . | CASSSGQGRGEPQHF
TRBJ1-2 | TRBV29-1 | . | CSATTTGTGTGYTF
TRBJ2-3 | TRBV7-2 | . | CASRRNLAGVGDTQYF
TRBJ1-1 | TRBV29-1 | . | CSVEWGDTEAFF
TRBJ2-5 | TRBV5-1 | . | CASSLQGQETQYF
TRBJ1-6 | TRBV9 | once | CASSVGAGGSPLHF
TRBJ1-5 | TRBV7-2 | few | CASSTGTGGNQPQHF
TRBJ2-1 | TRBV29-1 | . | CSGTSDRNEQFF
TRBJ1-1 | TRBV18 | . | CASSRKDSFDTEAFF
TRBJ2-1 | TRBV5-6 | . | CASSPNGGTSGVNEQFF
TRBJ2-6 | TRBV7-2 | few | CASSLEGVSGANVLTF
TRBJ1-1 | TRBV5-1 | . | CASSSQGAVNTEAFF
TRBJ2-1 | TRBV11-2 | . | CASSLDQGPRGNEQFF
TRBJ2-5 | TRBV24-1 | . | CATSDHLKGAGETQYF
TRBJ1-2 | TRBV24-1 | . | CATSDTTRISGYTF
TRBJ2-1 | TRBV5-1 | . | CASSSETGESYNEQFF
TRBJ1-5 | TRBV5-8 | . | CASSLSQGASNQPQHF
TRBJ2-3 | TRBV6-6 | once | CASSSPGGAGGGLPHTQYF
TRBJ2-7 | TRBV5-5 | . | CASSIGAGAREQYF
TRBJ1-4 | TRBV30 | . | CAWSVRGKANEKLFF
TRBJ2-2 | TRBV29-1 | . | CSANSGSGAGELFF
TRBJ1-5 | TRBV7-8 | . | CASSLGHQSSVQHF
TRBJ2-3 | TRBV19 | many | CATSQAGGRTDTQYF
TRBJ1-2 | TRBV7-2 | . | CASSPGGQWGYTF
TRBJ1-5 | TRBV18 | . | CASSLNTGTRQPQHF
TRBJ1-2 | TRBV6-5 | few | CASMEGASNGYTF
TRBJ1-6 | TRBV6-5 | . | CASSWRQGSNSPLHF
TRBJ2-1 | TRBV6-1 | . | CASSEAEHEQFF
TRBJ1-5 | TRBV6-1 | few | CASSEWGDSNQPQHF
TRBJ1-5 | TRBV7-8 | . | CASSHMTGDQPQHF
TRBJ2-7 | TRBV6-6 | . | CASEGARAYEQYF